This TCR beta chain derives from a study of blood T cell repertoires in COVID-19. Study-wide context: Samples of COVID-19 (acute and convalescent) were obtained from the United States, Italy and Spain. PBMCs, B-cell-depleted T cells, or T cells were the source of the cDNA or gDNA that made up the material.

Trimming shortened V by 0 bases and J by 3 bases, and 6 bases separated the two germline ends. The CDR3 runs 13 residues. Germline V gene data show CDR1 as MNHNS and CDR2 as SASEGT. Original processing methods: For nucleated cells, counts were estimated from reference gene primer amplification. This table comes from immunoSEQ multiplex PCR, and its TCRdb copy is limited to in-frame clones, with some not included. The V and J calls and clone size are taken from that table; D and trimming were inferred from the DNA. In the table there are 100,000 to 150,000 clones, 80% to 85% of which are singletons. Sequenced: peripheral blood. The V and J genes are TRBV6-1 and TRBJ2-7; perhaps TRBD2 as D (5 bases). The source is a man in his 60s with acute or convalescent COVID-19. CDR3 loop: CASSEAADYEQYF. The CDR3 DNA reads as TGTGCCAGCAGTGAAGCAGCGGACTACGAGCAGTACTTC.